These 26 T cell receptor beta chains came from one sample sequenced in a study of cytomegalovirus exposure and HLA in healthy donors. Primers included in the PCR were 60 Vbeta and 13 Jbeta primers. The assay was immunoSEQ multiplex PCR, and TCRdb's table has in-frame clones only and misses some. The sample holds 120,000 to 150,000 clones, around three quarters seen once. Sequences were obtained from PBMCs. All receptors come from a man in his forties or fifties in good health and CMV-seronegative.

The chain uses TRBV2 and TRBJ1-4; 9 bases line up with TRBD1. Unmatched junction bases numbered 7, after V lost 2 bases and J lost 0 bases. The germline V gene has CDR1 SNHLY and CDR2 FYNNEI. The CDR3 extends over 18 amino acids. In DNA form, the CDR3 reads TGTGCCAGCAGTGAACCCCTCGGGACAGGGTCAACTAATGAAAAACTGTTTTTT. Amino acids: CASSEPLGTGSTNEKLFF.

CDR3 nucleotides: TGTGCCAGCAGCCGCTGGACTAGCGGGAGCTTGGCAGATACGCAGTATTTT. Translating it yields CASSRWTSGSLADTQYF. V usage is TRBV7-9 and J usage is TRBJ2-3; TRBD2 matches at 13 bases. The CDR3 loop spans 17 amino acids. Germline V lookup: CDR1 SEHNR, CDR2 FQNEAQ (reference sequence). V lost 5 bases, J lost 4 bases, and 9 bases stayed unmatched.

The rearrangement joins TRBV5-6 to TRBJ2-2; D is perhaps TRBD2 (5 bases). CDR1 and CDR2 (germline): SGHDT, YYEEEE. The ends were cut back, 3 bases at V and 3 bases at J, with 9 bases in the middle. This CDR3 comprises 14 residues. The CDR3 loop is CASSWEQDTGELFF. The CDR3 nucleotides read TGTGCCAGCAGCTGGGAGCAGGACACCGGGGAGCTGTTTTTT.

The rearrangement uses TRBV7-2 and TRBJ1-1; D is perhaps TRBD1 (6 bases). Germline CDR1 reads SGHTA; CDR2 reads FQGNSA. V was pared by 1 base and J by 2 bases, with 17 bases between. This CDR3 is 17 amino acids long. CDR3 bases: TGTGCCAGCAGCTTAGGAACCTGGACAGTTTACAACACTGAAGCTTTCTTT. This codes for CASSLGTWTVYNTEAFF.

The CDR3 coding sequence is TGTGCCAGCAGTCCTAGCGGGGTCCAAGAGACCCAGTACTTC. Protein sequence: CASSPSGVQETQYF. The rearrangement joins TRBV6-4 to TRBJ2-5; 9 nucleotides line up with TRBD2. V shed 5 bases, J shed 1 base, and the junction held 2 bases outside the gene matches. The germline V gene encodes CDR1 MRHNA and CDR2 SNTAGT. The CDR3 sequence is 14 residues long.

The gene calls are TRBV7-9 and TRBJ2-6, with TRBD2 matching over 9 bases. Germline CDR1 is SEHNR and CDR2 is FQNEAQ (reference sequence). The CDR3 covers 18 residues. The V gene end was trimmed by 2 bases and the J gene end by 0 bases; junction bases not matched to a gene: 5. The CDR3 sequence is CASSLRSGGGSGANVLTF. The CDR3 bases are TGTGCCAGCAGCTTACGTAGCGGGGGAGGCTCTGGGGCCAACGTCCTGACTTTC.

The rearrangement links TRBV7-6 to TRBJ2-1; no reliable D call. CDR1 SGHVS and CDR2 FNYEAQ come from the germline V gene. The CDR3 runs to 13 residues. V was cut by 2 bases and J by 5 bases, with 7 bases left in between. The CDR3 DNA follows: TGTGCCAGCAGCTTACGCCAGGACAATGAGCAGTTCTTC. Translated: CASSLRQDNEQFF.

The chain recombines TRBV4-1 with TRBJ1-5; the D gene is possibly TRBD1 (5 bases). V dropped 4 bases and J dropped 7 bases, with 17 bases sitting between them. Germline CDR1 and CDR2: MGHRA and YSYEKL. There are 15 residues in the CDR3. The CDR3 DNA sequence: TGCGCCAGCAGCCTCAGGGATAACATAAACCAGCCCCAGCATTTT. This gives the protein CASSLRDNINQPQHF.

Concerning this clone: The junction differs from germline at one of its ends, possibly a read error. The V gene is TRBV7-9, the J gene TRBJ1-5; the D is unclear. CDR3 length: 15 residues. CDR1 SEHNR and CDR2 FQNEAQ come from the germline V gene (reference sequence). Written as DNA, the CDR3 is TGTTCCAGCAGCTTAGGCAGAGGTGACAATCAGCCCCAGCATTTT. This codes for CSSSLGRGDNQPQHF. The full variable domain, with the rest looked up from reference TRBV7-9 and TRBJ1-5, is DTGVSQNPRHKITKRGQNVTFRCDPISEHNRLYWYRQTLGQGPEFLTYFQNEAQLEKSRLLSDRFSAERPKGSFSTLEIQRTEQGDSAMYLCSSSLGRGDNQPQHFGDGTRLSIL.

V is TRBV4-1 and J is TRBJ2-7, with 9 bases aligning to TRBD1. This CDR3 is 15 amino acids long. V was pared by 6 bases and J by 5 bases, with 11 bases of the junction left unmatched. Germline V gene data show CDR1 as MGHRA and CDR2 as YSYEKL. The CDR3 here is CASRTGTGGNNEQYF. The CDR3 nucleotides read TGCGCCAGCAGAACGGGTACAGGGGGCAATAACGAGCAGTACTTC.

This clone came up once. DNA of the CDR3: TGTGCCAGCAGCTTAGCGTTCTTGGATACGCAGTATTTT. Translation: CASSLAFLDTQYF. V and J are TRBV11-1 and TRBJ2-3; D is uncertain. V gave up 0 bases and J gave up 6 bases, with 7 bases separating them. Germline V lookup: CDR1 SGHAT, CDR2 FQDESV (reference sequence). CDR3 length: 13 residues. Looking up the rest from reference TRBV11-1 and TRBJ2-3 gives the full variable domain: EAEVAQSPRYKITEKSQAVAFWCDPISGHATLYWYRQILGQGPELLVQFQDESVVDDSQLPKDRFSAERLKGVDSTLKIQPAELGDSAMYLCASSLAFLDTQYFGPGTRLTVL.

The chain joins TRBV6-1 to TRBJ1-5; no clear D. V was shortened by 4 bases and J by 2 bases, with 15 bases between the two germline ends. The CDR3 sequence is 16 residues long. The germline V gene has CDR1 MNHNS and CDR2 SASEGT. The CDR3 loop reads CASSGEEGKGNQPQHF. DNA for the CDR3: TGTGCCAGCAGTGGGGAGGAGGGAAAGGGCAATCAGCCCCAGCATTTT.

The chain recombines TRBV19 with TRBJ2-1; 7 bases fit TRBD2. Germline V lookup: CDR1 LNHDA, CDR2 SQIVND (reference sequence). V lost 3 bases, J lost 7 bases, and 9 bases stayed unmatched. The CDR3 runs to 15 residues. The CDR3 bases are TGTGCCAGTAGTATTGGCGGGAGTCTGAGGAATGAGCAGTTCTTC. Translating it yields CASSIGGSLRNEQFF.

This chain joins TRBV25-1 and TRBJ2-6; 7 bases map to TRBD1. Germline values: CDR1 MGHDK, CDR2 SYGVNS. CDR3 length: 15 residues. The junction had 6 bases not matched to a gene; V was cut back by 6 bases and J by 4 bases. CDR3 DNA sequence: TGTGCCAGCAGCCAGACAGGGTCCGGGGCCAACGTCCTGACTTTC. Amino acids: CASSQTGSGANVLTF.

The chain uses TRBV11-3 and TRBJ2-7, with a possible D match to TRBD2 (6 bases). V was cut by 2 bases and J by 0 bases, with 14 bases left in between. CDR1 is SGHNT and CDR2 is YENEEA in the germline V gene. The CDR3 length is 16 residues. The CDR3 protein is CASSLTGLPSSYEQYF. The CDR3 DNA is TGTGCCAGCAGCTTAACGGGACTTCCGAGCTCCTACGAGCAGTACTTC.

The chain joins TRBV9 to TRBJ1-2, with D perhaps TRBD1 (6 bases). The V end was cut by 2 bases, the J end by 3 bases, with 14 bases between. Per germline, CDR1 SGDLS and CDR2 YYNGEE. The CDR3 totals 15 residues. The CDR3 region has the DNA TGTGCCAGCAGCGTGGGGGCAGGGTGGGACTATGGCTACACCTTC. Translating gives CASSVGAGWDYGYTF.

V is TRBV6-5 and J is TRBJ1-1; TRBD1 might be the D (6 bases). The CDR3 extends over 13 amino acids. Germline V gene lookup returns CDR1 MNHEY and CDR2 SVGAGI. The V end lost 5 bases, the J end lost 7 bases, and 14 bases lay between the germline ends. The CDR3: CASSQGGGGEAFF. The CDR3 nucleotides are TGTGCCAGCAGTCAAGGGGGGGGAGGTGAAGCTTTCTTT.

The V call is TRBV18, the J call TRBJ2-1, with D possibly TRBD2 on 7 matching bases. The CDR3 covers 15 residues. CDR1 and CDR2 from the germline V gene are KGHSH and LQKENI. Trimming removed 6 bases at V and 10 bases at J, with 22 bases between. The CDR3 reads CASSEVGGAGMEQFF. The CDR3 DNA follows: TGTGCCAGCTCTGAGGTGGGGGGGGCCGGAATGGAGCAGTTCTTC.

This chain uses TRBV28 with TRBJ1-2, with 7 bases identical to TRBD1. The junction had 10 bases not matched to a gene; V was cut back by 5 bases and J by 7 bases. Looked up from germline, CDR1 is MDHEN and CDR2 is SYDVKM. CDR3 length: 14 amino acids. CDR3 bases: TGTGCCAGCAGTCCCACAGGGGCTTGGAGTGGCTACACCTTC. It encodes CASSPTGAWSGYTF.

The CDR3 loop is CASSQEKETPSYEQYF. CDR3 bases: TGCGCCAGCAGCCAAGAGAAGGAGACCCCCTCCTACGAGCAGTACTTC. V usage is TRBV4-3 and J usage is TRBJ2-7; D unresolved. V shed 0 bases and J shed 0 bases, with 12 bases lying between them. From germline, CDR1 is LGHNA and CDR2 YSLEER. This CDR3 contains 16 residues.

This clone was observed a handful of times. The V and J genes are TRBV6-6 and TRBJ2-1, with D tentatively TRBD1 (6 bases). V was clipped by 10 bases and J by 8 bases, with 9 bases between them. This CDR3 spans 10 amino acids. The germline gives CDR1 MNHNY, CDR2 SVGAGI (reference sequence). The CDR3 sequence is CATSGDEQFF. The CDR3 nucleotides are TGTGCCACCTCAGGGGATGAGCAGTTCTTC.

The CDR3 DNA reads as TGTGCCAGCAGTTTATCGCCCGCGGCAGATACGCAGTATTTT. It is translated as CASSLSPAADTQYF. The genes are TRBV27 and TRBJ2-3; D is unresolved. Trimming pared 0 bases from V and 4 bases from J, leaving 8 bases between. The CDR3 is 14 residues long. Germline values: CDR1 MNHEY, CDR2 SMNVEV (reference sequence).

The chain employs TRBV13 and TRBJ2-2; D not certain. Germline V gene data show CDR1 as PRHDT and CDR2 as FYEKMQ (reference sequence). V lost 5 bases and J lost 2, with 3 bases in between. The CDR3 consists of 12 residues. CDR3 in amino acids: CASSLNTGELFF. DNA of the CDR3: TGTGCCAGCAGCCTAAACACCGGGGAGCTGTTTTTT.

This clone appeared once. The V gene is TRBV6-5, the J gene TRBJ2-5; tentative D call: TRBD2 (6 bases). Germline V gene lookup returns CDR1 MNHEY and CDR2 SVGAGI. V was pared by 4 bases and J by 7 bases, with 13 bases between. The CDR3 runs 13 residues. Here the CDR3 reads CASSSREEGTQYF. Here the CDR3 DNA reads TGTGCCAGCAGTTCCAGGGAGGAAGGGACCCAGTACTTC.

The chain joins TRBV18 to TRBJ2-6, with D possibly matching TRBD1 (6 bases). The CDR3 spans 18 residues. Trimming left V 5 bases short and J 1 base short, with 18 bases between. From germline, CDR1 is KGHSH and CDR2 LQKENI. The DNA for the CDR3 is TGTGCCAGCTCATCCTACTTGCCCGGGACATCTGGGGCCAACGTCCTGACTTTC. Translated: CASSSYLPGTSGANVLTF.

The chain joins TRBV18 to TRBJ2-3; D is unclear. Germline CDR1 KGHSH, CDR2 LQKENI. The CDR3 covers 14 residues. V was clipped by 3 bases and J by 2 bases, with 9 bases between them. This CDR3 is CASSPGQNTDTQYF. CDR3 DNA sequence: TGTGCCAGCTCACCGGGCCAGAACACAGATACGCAGTATTTT.